Described below is a single TCR beta chain sequence and its context. Assay: immunoSEQ multiplex PCR; the TCRdb copy retains only in-frame clones and omits some. The sample yields around 21,000 clones, roughly 76% seen once. The data belong to a study of immune evolution from preneoplasia to lung adenocarcinoma. The CDR3 consists of 12 residues. Germline V gene data show CDR1 as SGHRS and CDR2 as YFSETQ. V lost 3 bases, J lost 2 bases, and 4 bases lay in between. This receptor was obtained from a person between 55 and 69 years old with lung adenocarcinoma. V and J are TRBV5-1 and TRBJ2-3; D remains ambiguous. The sample was FFPE invasive lung adenocarcinoma tissue. The CDR3 loop reads CASSSTTDTQYF. The DNA for the CDR3 is TGCGCCAGCAGCTCGACCACAGATACGCAGTATTTT.